This T cell receptor beta chain is from a study of blood T cell repertoires in COVID-19. Study-level information: Both acute and convalescent COVID-19 samples were obtained from the United States, Italy and Spain. The cDNA or gDNA used as material had been derived from T cells, B-cell-depleted T cells, or PBMCs.

TCRdb's table, derived via immunoSEQ multiplex PCR, lists solely in-frame clones and lacks some. The table shows about 400,000 clones, with approximately 88% occurring only once. The source is a man aged 40-49 years with acute or convalescent COVID-19. Sequenced material: peripheral blood.

CDR3 DNA sequence: TGTGCCAGCAGCGTCCGACTAGCGGGAGCCTACGAGCAGTACTTC. This sequence encodes CASSVRLAGAYEQYF. V gene TRBV28 combines with J gene TRBJ2-7; TRBD2 aligns across 12 bases. The J segment lost 2 bases and the V segment lost 6 bases, leaving 5 bases of the junction unmatched. Germline V lookup: CDR1 MDHEN, CDR2 SYDVKM. This CDR3 comprises 15 residues.